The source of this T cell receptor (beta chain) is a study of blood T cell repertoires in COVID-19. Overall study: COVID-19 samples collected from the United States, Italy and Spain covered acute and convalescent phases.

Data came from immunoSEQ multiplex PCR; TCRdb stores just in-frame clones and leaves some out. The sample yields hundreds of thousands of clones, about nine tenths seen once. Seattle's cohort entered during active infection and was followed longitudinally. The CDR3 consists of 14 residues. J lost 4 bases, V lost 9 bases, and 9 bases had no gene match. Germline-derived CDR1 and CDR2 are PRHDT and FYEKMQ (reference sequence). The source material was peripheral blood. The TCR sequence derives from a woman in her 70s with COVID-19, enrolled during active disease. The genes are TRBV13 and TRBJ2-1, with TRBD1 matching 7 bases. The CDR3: CASTRDRGYNEQFF. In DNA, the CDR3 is TGTGCCAGTACCCGGGACAGAGGGTACAATGAGCAGTTCTTC.